Here is one TCR beta chain with its context. CDR1 and CDR2 (germline): MNHEY, SVGEGT. This CDR3 has 16 amino acids. The V segment lost 4 bases and the J segment 4 bases; nucleotides outside the gene matches: 8. The data originate from a study of blood T cell repertoires in COVID-19. Study-level information: Acute-phase and convalescent COVID-19 samples originated in the United States, Italy and Spain. Sources were T cells, B-cell-depleted T cells, or PBMCs; the material itself was cDNA or gDNA.

Only in-frame clones appear in the TCRdb table, and some are missing; sequencing was by immunoSEQ multiplex PCR. The sample records roughly 230,000 clones, 80% to 85% being singletons. The chain joins TRBV6-2 or TRBV6-3 to TRBJ1-5, with 9 nucleotides matching TRBD1. Input material: peripheral blood. The sequence was collected from a man aged 45 to 65 with active or convalescent COVID-19. CDR3 in DNA: TGTGCCAGCAGTTTTTTTCAGACAGGGGGGAATCAGCCCCAGCATTTT. This translates into CASSFFQTGGNQPQHF.